The rows below give T cell receptor beta chains drawn from one sample of a study of cytomegalovirus exposure and HLA in healthy donors. TCRdb's copy holds only in-frame clones and misses some; the assay was immunoSEQ multiplex PCR. The sample includes some 180,000 clones, roughly 74% of them seen just once. The sample taken for sequencing was PBMCs. These receptors all come from a woman in her 30s in good health and CMV-seropositive. The CDR3 runs from the conserved cysteine through the conserved F or W. Each record gives: V gene, D gene, clone size, J gene, CDR3 DNA, CDR3 protein. The D gene is left open where the match is weak. The size field is filled for only some rows; it gives once, few, many or a size class.

V: TRBV28; D: NA; size: NA; J: TRBJ1-5; DNA: TGTGCCAGCAGATCCAGGAGGTGGGGCAATCAGCCCCAGCATTTT; CDR3: CASRSRRWGNQPQHF
V: TRBV6-1; D: NA; size: NA; J: TRBJ1-1; DNA: TGTGCCAGCAGTACCTGGGCCAGACTAAACACTGAAGCTTTCTTT; CDR3: CASSTWARLNTEAFF
V: TRBV30; D: TRBD1; size: NA; J: TRBJ1-1; DNA: TGTGCCTGGGGACAGGGAACCACTGAAGCTTTCTTT; CDR3: CAWGQGTTEAFF
V: TRBV4-2; D: NA; size: many; J: TRBJ1-1; DNA: TGTGCCAGCAGCCGTACAGAGAACACTGAAGCTTTCTTT; CDR3: CASSRTENTEAFF
V: TRBV19; D: TRBD1; size: NA; J: TRBJ1-5; DNA: TGTGCCAGTACCCCGGGACAGGCCAATCAGCCCCAGCATTTT; CDR3: CASTPGQANQPQHF
V: TRBV5-6; D: NA; size: few; J: TRBJ1-5; DNA: TGTGCCAGCAGCCTCCGAGGGTCATATCAGCCCCAGCATTTT; CDR3: CASSLRGSYQPQHF
V: TRBV5-4; D: TRBD2; size: NA; J: TRBJ2-1; DNA: TGTGCCAGCAGCTCCGCGACTAGCGCGACCTACAATGAGCAGTTCTTC; CDR3: CASSSATSATYNEQFF
V: TRBV2; D: TRBD1; size: NA; J: TRBJ1-6; DNA: TGTGCCAGCACCCGGGACAGGGACCCACCCCTCCACTTT; CDR3: CASTRDRDPPLHF
V: TRBV11-1; D: NA; size: NA; J: TRBJ1-4; DNA: TGTGCCAGCAGCTTAGGTCAAAATGAAAAACTGTTTTTT; CDR3: CASSLGQNEKLFF
V: TRBV28; D: NA; size: NA; J: TRBJ2-3; DNA: TGTGCCAGCAGCTCCTCTTGGAGTTTTGATACGCAGTATTTT; CDR3: CASSSSWSFDTQYF
V: TRBV6-6; D: NA; size: NA; J: TRBJ2-5; DNA: TGTGCCAGCCGGATCTCCAGGGGCGTAGAGACCCAGTACTTC; CDR3: CASRISRGVETQYF
V: TRBV30; D: NA; size: NA; J: TRBJ2-4; DNA: TGTGCCTGGAGGGCCGGGACAATCAACCTCAAAAACATTCAGTACTTC; CDR3: CAWRAGTINLKNIQYF
V: TRBV15; D: TRBD1; size: NA; J: TRBJ1-2; DNA: TGTGCCACCTCCGTTGGTCTCAGGCGGAGGGGGCATGGCTACACCTTC; CDR3: CATSVGLRRRGHGYTF
V: TRBV5-1; D: TRBD1; size: NA; J: TRBJ1-2; DNA: TGCGCCAGCAGCCCTTACTCCTCAGGGGGAAAACTGGTCTATGGCTACACCTTC; CDR3: CASSPYSSGGKLVYGYTF
V: TRBV7-7; D: NA; size: once; J: TRBJ2-3; DNA: TGTGCTAGCAGCTACGGAGCGCGAGATACGCAGTATTTT; CDR3: CASSYGARDTQYF
V: TRBV5-6; D: NA; size: NA; J: TRBJ2-7; DNA: TGTGCCAGCAGCTCGACAGCAATCTACGAGCAGTACTTC; CDR3: CASSSTAIYEQYF
V: TRBV28; D: TRBD1; size: NA; J: TRBJ1-5; DNA: TGTGCCAGCAGTCCTACAGGGGGCGCGGGGAGTCAGCCCCAGCATTTT; CDR3: CASSPTGGAGSQPQHF
V: TRBV7-9; D: NA; size: NA; J: TRBJ1-2; DNA: TGTGCCAGCTCCTTAGCCAGTGGCTACACCTTC; CDR3: CASSLASGYTF
V: TRBV7-9; D: TRBD1; size: NA; J: TRBJ1-5; DNA: TGTGCCAGCAGCTTACAGGGGGCAAAGCAGCCCCAGCATTTT; CDR3: CASSLQGAKQPQHF
V: TRBV5-4; D: NA; size: NA; J: TRBJ1-5; DNA: TGTGCCACCGAGCTTCTGCGTCAGGGCCCAGGGAATCAGCCCCAGCATTTT; CDR3: CATELLRQGPGNQPQHF
V: TRBV18; D: TRBD1; size: NA; J: TRBJ2-7; DNA: TGTGCCAGCTCCCCCGGGACAGGGTCGGACGAGCAGTACTTC; CDR3: CASSPGTGSDEQYF
V: TRBV29-1; D: TRBD1; size: NA; J: TRBJ2-5; DNA: TGCAGCGTTACAGGGGGTGGGGAGACCCAGTACTTC; CDR3: CSVTGGGETQYF
V: TRBV28; D: TRBD2; size: few; J: TRBJ2-7; DNA: TGTGCCAGCAGTCCGAGACTAGCGGGGGGGCAAGAGCAGTACTTC; CDR3: CASSPRLAGGQEQYF
V: TRBV6-5; D: NA; size: NA; J: TRBJ1-2; DNA: TGTGCCAGCAGTCCAGGGTTTAACTATGGCTACACCTTC; CDR3: CASSPGFNYGYTF
V: TRBV28; D: NA; size: NA; J: TRBJ1-1; DNA: TGTGCCAGCACCCCCCGACAGGAGAAGGGAGCTTTCTTT; CDR3: CASTPRQEKGAFF
V: TRBV6-1; D: NA; size: NA; J: TRBJ1-2; DNA: TGTGCCAGCGGTGGACAGAACTATGGCTACACCTTC; CDR3: CASGGQNYGYTF
V: TRBV5-4; D: NA; size: NA; J: TRBJ2-5; DNA: TGTGCCAGCAGCTTGAGGAGAGAGACCCAGTACTTC; CDR3: CASSLRRETQYF
V: TRBV28; D: TRBD1; size: NA; J: TRBJ2-7; DNA: TGTGCCAGCAGTCCCGGGACAGGAGGCTACGAGCAGTACTTC; CDR3: CASSPGTGGYEQYF
V: TRBV19; D: NA; size: once; J: TRBJ1-1; DNA: TGTGCCTCACTAAAAGACAGGACCACTGAAGCTTTCTTT; CDR3: CASLKDRTTEAFF
V: TRBV4-1; D: TRBD1; size: NA; J: TRBJ2-1; DNA: TGCGCCAGCAGCCAAAGAATGACGGGACAGGGCAGGAATGAGCAGTTCTTC; CDR3: CASSQRMTGQGRNEQFF
V: TRBV6-1; D: NA; size: once; J: TRBJ1-2; DNA: TGTGCCAGCAGTGAAGAGGTGGCAGGAATTTCTAACTATGGCTACACCTTC; CDR3: CASSEEVAGISNYGYTF
V: TRBV28; D: TRBD1; size: NA; J: TRBJ1-2; DNA: TGTGCCAGCTCCGGTCGGGGCAGGGGGCGCGCCTATGGCTACACCTTC; CDR3: CASSGRGRGRAYGYTF
V: TRBV2; D: TRBD1; size: few; J: TRBJ1-1; DNA: TGTGCCAGCAGCTCGGACAGGGGGTCGAACACTGAAGCTTTCTTT; CDR3: CASSSDRGSNTEAFF
V: TRBV5-1; D: NA; size: NA; J: TRBJ1-2; DNA: TGCGCCAGCAGCTGGACGGGGGATGTGGGTGGCTACACCTTC; CDR3: CASSWTGDVGGYTF
V: TRBV6-5; D: NA; size: NA; J: TRBJ1-1; DNA: TGTGCCAGCAGTTACTCGAGGTACAACACTGAAGCTTTCTTT; CDR3: CASSYSRYNTEAFF
V: TRBV30; D: TRBD1; size: NA; J: TRBJ1-2; DNA: TGTGCCGGGACGACAGGGGACCTCTATGGCTACACCTTC; CDR3: CAGTTGDLYGYTF
V: TRBV14; D: NA; size: once; J: TRBJ1-2; DNA: TGTGCCAGCAGCTTGGACAGTCCGGATGGCTACACCTTC; CDR3: CASSLDSPDGYTF
V: TRBV2; D: NA; size: NA; J: TRBJ1-6; DNA: TGTGCCAGCAGTGAAAGGGCCAGGGTGAGGTCACCCCTCCACTTT; CDR3: CASSERARVRSPLHF
V: TRBV5-4; D: NA; size: NA; J: TRBJ1-2; DNA: TGTGCCAGCAGCTTCGGTGTCGGGGACTATGGCTACACCTTC; CDR3: CASSFGVGDYGYTF
V: TRBV2; D: NA; size: few; J: TRBJ2-7; DNA: TGTGCCAGCAATACCGACAGAGGCTACGAGCAGTACTTC; CDR3: CASNTDRGYEQYF
V: TRBV30; D: TRBD2; size: NA; J: TRBJ2-3; DNA: TGTGCCTGGAGTCACGGGGGGGCCCGCACAGATACGCAGTATTTT; CDR3: CAWSHGGARTDTQYF
V: TRBV6-5; D: TRBD2; size: NA; J: TRBJ2-7; DNA: TGTGCCAGCAGCCGCGCAGTCCGGGGGGGGGAGCAGTACTTC; CDR3: CASSRAVRGGEQYF
V: TRBV5-6; D: TRBD2; size: NA; J: TRBJ2-5; DNA: TGTGCCAGCAGCTTGCTGGGGGGAGCGGGGGGCAGGGAGACCCAGTACTTC; CDR3: CASSLLGGAGGRETQYF
V: TRBV19; D: TRBD1; size: NA; J: TRBJ1-1; DNA: TGTGCCAGTAGTATGGGACAGGGGGCTGGGAACACTGAAGCTTTCTTT; CDR3: CASSMGQGAGNTEAFF
V: TRBV30; D: NA; size: NA; J: TRBJ1-5; DNA: TGTGCCTGGAGCGATGACGGGGATCAGCCCCAGCATTTT; CDR3: CAWSDDGDQPQHF
V: TRBV9; D: TRBD1; size: once; J: TRBJ1-1; DNA: TGTGCCAGCAGCGTCCTACAGGGGATAAACACTGAAGCTTTCTTT; CDR3: CASSVLQGINTEAFF
V: TRBV7-9; D: NA; size: NA; J: TRBJ1-2; DNA: TGTTCCAGCAGCTTAATGAGCGAAGGGGGAGGCTACACCTTC; CDR3: CSSSLMSEGGGYTF
V: TRBV2; D: TRBD1; size: NA; J: TRBJ2-7; DNA: TGTGCCAGCATGGGGACAGGGGAAACCTACGAGCAGTACTTC; CDR3: CASMGTGETYEQYF
V: TRBV5-1; D: TRBD2; size: NA; J: TRBJ2-5; DNA: TGCGCCAGCAGCCCCGGTTTAAGCGGGGGGGCAGGAGAGACCCAGTACTTC; CDR3: CASSPGLSGGAGETQYF
V: TRBV30; D: NA; size: NA; J: TRBJ1-4; DNA: TGTGCCTGGAGGCGATCGGGGGGCGATGAAAAACTGTTTTTT; CDR3: CAWRRSGGDEKLFF
V: TRBV7-2; D: NA; size: once; J: TRBJ2-5; DNA: TGTGCCAGCAGCCCAGAGGGAGAGACCCAGTACTTC; CDR3: CASSPEGETQYF
V: TRBV10-3; D: TRBD1; size: NA; J: TRBJ2-7; DNA: TGTGCCATCCGACGGGACAGGGGTTCCGAGCAGTACTTC; CDR3: CAIRRDRGSEQYF
V: TRBV7-2; D: TRBD1; size: NA; J: TRBJ1-4; DNA: TGTGCCAGCAGCTCACACTGGGGACAGGGCACAACTAATGAAAAACTGTTTTTT; CDR3: CASSSHWGQGTTNEKLFF
V: TRBV7-6; D: TRBD2; size: NA; J: TRBJ2-2; DNA: TGTGCCAGCAGCTTAGTGGGGGGGATCGGACTAGCGGGAGCCGGGGAGCTGTTTTTT; CDR3: CASSLVGGIGLAGAGELFF
V: TRBV2; D: NA; size: NA; J: TRBJ2-3; DNA: TGTGCCAGCAGTGCACGAGTTCGCGCGGATACGCAGTATTTT; CDR3: CASSARVRADTQYF
V: TRBV2; D: TRBD1; size: NA; J: TRBJ1-2; DNA: TGTGCCAGCAACCGGGACAGGGGATATGGCTACACCTTC; CDR3: CASNRDRGYGYTF
V: TRBV2; D: NA; size: NA; J: TRBJ1-5; DNA: TGTGCCAGCAGTACCACAGGGAGGGATGATCAGCCCCAGCATTTT; CDR3: CASSTTGRDDQPQHF